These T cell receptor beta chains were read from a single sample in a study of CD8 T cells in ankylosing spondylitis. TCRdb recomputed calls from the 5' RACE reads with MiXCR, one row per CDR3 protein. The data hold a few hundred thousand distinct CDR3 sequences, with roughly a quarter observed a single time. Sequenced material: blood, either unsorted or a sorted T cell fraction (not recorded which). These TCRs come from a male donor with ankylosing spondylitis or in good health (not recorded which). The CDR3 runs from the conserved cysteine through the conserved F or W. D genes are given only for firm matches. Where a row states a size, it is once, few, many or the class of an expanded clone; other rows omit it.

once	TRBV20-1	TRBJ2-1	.	TGCAGTGCTACAGAGCGCCTCTCCTACAATGAGCAGTTCTTC	CSATERLSYNEQFF
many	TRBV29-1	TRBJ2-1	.	TGCAGCGGAGGACAAGTATACAATGAGCAGTTCTTC	CSGGQVYNEQFF
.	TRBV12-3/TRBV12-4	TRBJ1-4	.	.	CASSSSRGDEKLFF
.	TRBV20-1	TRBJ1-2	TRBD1	TGCAGTGCCTCCTTTGGGTCAGGGGGAGGCTACACCTTC	CSASFGSGGGYTF
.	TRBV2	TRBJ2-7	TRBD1	TGTGCCAGCAGTGACGGGACAGGGGGCTCCTACGAGCAGTACTTC	CASSDGTGGSYEQYF
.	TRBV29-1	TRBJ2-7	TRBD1	TGCAGCGTCACCGGGACAGGGCGGTACGAGCAGTACTTC	CSVTGTGRYEQYF
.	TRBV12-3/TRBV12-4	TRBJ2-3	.	TGTGCCAGCAGTTTTGGGGCGGTGAGGACAGATACGCAGTATTTT	CASSFGAVRTDTQYF
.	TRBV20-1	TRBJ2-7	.	TGCAGTGCTAGAGATTGGGACAACCCCTACGAGCAGTACTTC	CSARDWDNPYEQYF
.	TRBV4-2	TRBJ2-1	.	TGTGCCAGCAGCCAAGAGGGCCCTCGATCGGGACAACTCCACAATGAGCAGTTCTTC	CASSQEGPRSGQLHNEQFF
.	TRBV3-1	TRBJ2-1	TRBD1	TGTGCCAGCAGCCAAGAACGGGACAGGGGAAGGCATGAGCAGTTCTTC	CASSQERDRGRHEQFF
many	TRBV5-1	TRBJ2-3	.	TGCGCCAGCAGGTGGATCAGGTCAGGAGATACGCAGTATTTT	CASRWIRSGDTQYF
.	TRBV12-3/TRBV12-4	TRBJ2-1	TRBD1	TGTGCCACAACCGGGACAGGGGGCCTGGGTGAGCAGTTCTTC	CATTGTGGLGEQFF
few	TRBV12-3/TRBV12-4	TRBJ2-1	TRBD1	TGTGCCAGCAGTTTGGCACAGGGGATCCCCCTAAATACCTACAATGAGCAGTTCTTC	CASSLAQGIPLNTYNEQFF
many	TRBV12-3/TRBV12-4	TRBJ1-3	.	TGTGCCAGCATGGGCATCCCAAGCTCTGGAAACACCATATATTTT	CASMGIPSSGNTIYF
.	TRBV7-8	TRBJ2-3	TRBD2	TGTGCCAGCAGCCACCTAGCGGGGGAGGGTACGCAGTATTTT	CASSHLAGEGTQYF
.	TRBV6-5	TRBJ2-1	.	TGTGCCAGCAGGTACCGGGGGAGGAGCTCCTACAATGAGCAGTTCTTC	CASRYRGRSSYNEQFF
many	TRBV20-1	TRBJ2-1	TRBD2	TGCAGTGCTACTAGCGGGGCCTCCTACAATGAGCAGTTCTTC	CSATSGASYNEQFF
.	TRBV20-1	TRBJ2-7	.	TGCAGTGCTAGAGAGGGCCGCCAGGCCTACGAGCAGTACTTC	CSAREGRQAYEQYF
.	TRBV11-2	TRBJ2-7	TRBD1	TGTGCCAGCAGCAGGGCCACCGGGACAGGGGTGTACGAGCAGTACTTC	CASSRATGTGVYEQYF
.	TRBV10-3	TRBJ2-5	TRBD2	TGTGCCATCAGTGTGAAGGGAGCGGGGGGTCAAGAGACCCAGTACTTC	CAISVKGAGGQETQYF
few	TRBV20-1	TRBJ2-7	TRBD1	TGCAGTGCGGCAACCGGGACAGGAGCTAGAGAGCAGTACTTC	CSAATGTGAREQYF
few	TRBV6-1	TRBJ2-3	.	TGTGCCAGCAGAAGGTTTCGGACCACAGATACGCAGTATTTT	CASRRFRTTDTQYF
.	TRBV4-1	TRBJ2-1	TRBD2	TGCGCCAGCAGCCAAGATTTTACTAGCGGGGTCTACAATGAGCAGTTCTTC	CASSQDFTSGVYNEQFF
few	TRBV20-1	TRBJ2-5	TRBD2	TGCAGTGCTAGCGGGGGGGCGGTGGAGACCCAGTACTTC	CSASGGAVETQYF
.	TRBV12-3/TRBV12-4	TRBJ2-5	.	TGTGCCAGCAGCCCCTCTTGGGGTGAGACCCAGTACTTC	CASSPSWGETQYF
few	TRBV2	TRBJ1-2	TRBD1	TGTGCCAGCAATGCAGGGGGCTCGTACTATGGCTACACCTTC	CASNAGGSYYGYTF
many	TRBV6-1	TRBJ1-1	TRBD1	TGTGCCAGCCAAAGACAGGGGATCCCAATGAACACTGAAGCTTTCTTT	CASQRQGIPMNTEAFF
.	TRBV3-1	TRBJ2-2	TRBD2	TGTACCATCAGTTTTTCAGGAGCGGGGGGGCCGTATAGCACCGGGGAGCTGTTTTTT	CTISFSGAGGPYSTGELFF
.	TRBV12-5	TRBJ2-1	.	TGTGCTAGTGGGCGGACGGAGCGCAATGAGCAGTTCTTC	CASGRTERNEQFF
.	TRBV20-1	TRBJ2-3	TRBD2	TGCAGTGCTAGAGGAGCGTACGGTAGCGGGTACCCCCTTACGCAGTATTTT	CSARGAYGSGYPLTQYF
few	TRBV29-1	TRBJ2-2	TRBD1	TGCAGCGTTGAAACCAGGGGGCGAACCGGGGAGCTGTTTTTT	CSVETRGRTGELFF
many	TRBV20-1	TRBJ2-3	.	TGCAGTGCTAGAGCAGGGTACAGCACAGATACGCAGTATTTT	CSARAGYSTDTQYF
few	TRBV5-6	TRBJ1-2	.	TGTGCCAGCAGCTGGCCGGTAGGACAGATCTATGGCTACACCTTC	CASSWPVGQIYGYTF
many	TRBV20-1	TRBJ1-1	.	TGCAGTGCCCTCCCGCCAGGCACTGAAGCTTTCTTT	CSALPPGTEAFF
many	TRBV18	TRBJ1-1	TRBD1	TGTGCCAGCTCACCGGGACAGGGAAGAGAAGCTTTCTTT	CASSPGQGREAFF
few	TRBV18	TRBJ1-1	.	TGTGCCAGCTCACTTGCTTATTTGGACAGGAACACTGAAGCTTTCTTT	CASSLAYLDRNTEAFF
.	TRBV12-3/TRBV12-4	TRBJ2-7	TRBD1	TGTGCCAGCACCCATACTTTAGGGGGCCCGTACGAGCAGTACTTC	CASTHTLGGPYEQYF
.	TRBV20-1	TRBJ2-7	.	TGCAGTGCTAGAGTGTATCGGGGGAACACCTACGAGCAGTACTTC	CSARVYRGNTYEQYF
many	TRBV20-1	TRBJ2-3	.	TGCAGTGCTAGAGATCCTAGTAGGGGGATTAGCACAGATACGCAGTATTTT	CSARDPSRGISTDTQYF
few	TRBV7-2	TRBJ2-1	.	TGTGCCAGCAGCTCCCTTAGCGGCTCGCAGTTCTTC	CASSSLSGSQFF
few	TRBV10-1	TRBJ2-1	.	TGCGCCATCAGACCGGGAACTAACTACAATGAGCAGTTCTTC	CAIRPGTNYNEQFF
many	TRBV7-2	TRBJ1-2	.	TGTGCCAGCAGCTTAGGACTCTTCTATGGCTACACCTTC	CASSLGLFYGYTF
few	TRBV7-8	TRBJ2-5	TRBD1	TGTGCCAGCAGCTCGCACCGGGACAGGGGGGAGACCCAGTACTTC	CASSSHRDRGETQYF
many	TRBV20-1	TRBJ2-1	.	TGCAGTGCTGAGCTTGGGCGGGCTGTGGATGAGCAGTTCTTC	CSAELGRAVDEQFF
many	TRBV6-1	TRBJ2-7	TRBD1	TGTGCCAGCAGTCGTGGACAGGCAAAGACATCCTACGAGCAGTACTTC	CASSRGQAKTSYEQYF
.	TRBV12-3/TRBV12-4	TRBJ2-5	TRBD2	TGTGCCAGCAGTTGGAGCGGGGACCAGGGGACCCAGTACTTC	CASSWSGDQGTQYF
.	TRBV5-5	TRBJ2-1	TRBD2	TGTGCCAGCAGTCAGCTAGCGGGGGGTCTAGCTGAGCAGTTCTTC	CASSQLAGGLAEQFF
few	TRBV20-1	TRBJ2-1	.	TGCAGTGCTAGGGGCGGGGCAGGCTACAATGAGCAGTTCTTC	CSARGGAGYNEQFF